This T cell receptor beta chain is from a study of OX40 agonist ivuxolimab in advanced cancers. In the study overall: The patients' treatment was ivuxolimab, an agonistic anti-OX40 (CD134) antibody.

The germline CDR1 and CDR2 sequences are MNHNS and SASEGT. CDR3 length: 16 amino acids. Germline trimming cut 7 bases from V and 4 bases from J; bases unmatched to any gene: 7. Sequencing was performed with immunoSEQ multiplex PCR; in TCRdb, only in-frame clones are kept and a portion is missing. The top ten hold 0.6% to 0.8% of the sample, which has roughly 90,000 clones, about nine tenths seen once. Samples of blood were obtained at baseline, on cycle 4 day 1, and on cycle 7 day 1. A note on this clone: Its antigen is as yet unknown.

Study-level results: There was clonal expansion of CD4+ and CD8+ blood T cells by week 6 at 0.1 to 3.0 mg/kg.

The receptor comes from an adult with an advanced solid tumor such as melanoma, head and neck, liver or kidney cancer. V gene TRBV6-1 combines with J gene TRBJ2-1, with 13 bases lining up with TRBD2. The input for sequencing was CD4+ or CD8+ T cells sorted from blood, taken in a trial of the OX40 agonist ivuxolimab. The CDR3 loop is CASNDGTSGAYNEQFF. CDR3 DNA sequence: TGTGCCAGCAATGATGGGACTAGCGGGGCGTACAATGAGCAGTTCTTC.